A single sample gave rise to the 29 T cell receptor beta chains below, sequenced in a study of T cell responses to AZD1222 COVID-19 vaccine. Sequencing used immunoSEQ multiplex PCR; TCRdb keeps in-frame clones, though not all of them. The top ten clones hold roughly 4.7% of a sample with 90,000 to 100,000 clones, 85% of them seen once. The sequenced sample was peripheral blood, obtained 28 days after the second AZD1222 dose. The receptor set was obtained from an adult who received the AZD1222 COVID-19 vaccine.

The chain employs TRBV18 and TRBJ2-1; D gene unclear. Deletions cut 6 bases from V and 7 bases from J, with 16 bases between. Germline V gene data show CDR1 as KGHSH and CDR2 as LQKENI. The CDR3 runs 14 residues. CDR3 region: CASSSGPDRNEQFF. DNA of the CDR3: TGTGCCAGCTCTTCCGGACCCGATCGGAATGAGCAGTTCTTC.

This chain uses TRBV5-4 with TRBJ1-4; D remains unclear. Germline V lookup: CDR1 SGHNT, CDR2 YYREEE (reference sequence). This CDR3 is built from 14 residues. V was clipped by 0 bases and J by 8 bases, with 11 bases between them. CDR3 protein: CASSLGGKGEKLFF. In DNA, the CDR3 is TGTGCCAGCAGCTTGGGTGGGAAAGGGGAAAAACTGTTTTTT. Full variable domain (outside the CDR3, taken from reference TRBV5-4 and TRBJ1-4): ETGVTQSPTHLIKTRGQQVTLRCSSQSGHNTVSWYQQALGQGPQFIFQYYREEENGRGNFPPRFSGLQFPNYSSELNVNALELDDSALYLCASSLGGKGEKLFFGSGTQLSVL.

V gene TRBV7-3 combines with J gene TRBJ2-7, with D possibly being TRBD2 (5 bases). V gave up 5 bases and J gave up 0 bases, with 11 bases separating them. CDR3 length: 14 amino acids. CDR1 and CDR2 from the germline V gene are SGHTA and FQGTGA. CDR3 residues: CASSPGGSSYEQYF. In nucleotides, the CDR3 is TGTGCCAGCAGCCCCGGTGGGAGCTCCTACGAGCAGTACTTC. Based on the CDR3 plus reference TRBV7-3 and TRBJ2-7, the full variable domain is GAGVSQTPSNKVTEKGKYVELRCDPISGHTALYWYRQSLGQGPEFLIYFQGTGAADDSGLPNDRFFAVRPEGSVSTLKIQRTERGDSAVYLCASSPGGSSYEQYFGPGTRLTVT.

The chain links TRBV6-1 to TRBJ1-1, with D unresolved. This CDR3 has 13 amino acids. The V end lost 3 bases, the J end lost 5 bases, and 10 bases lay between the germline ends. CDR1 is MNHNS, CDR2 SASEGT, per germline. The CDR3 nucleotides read TGTGCCAGCAGTGACACCCTGAGGACTGAAGCTTTCTTT. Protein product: CASSDTLRTEAFF.

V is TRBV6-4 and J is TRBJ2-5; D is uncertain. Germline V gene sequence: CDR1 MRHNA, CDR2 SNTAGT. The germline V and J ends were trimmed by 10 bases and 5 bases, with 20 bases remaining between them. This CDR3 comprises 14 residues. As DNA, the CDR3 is TGTGCCACCTCTATTGAAGGATCCTTCGAGACCCAGTACTTC. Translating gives CATSIEGSFETQYF.

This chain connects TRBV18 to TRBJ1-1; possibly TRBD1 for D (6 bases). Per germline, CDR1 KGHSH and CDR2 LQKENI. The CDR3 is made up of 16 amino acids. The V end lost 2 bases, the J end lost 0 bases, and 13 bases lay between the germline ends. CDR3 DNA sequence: TGTGCCAGCTCACCAAGCAGGGGTAACATGAACACTGAAGCTTTCTTT. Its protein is CASSPSRGNMNTEAFF. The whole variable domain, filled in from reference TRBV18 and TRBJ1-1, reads NAGVMQNPRHLVRRRGQEARLRCSPMKGHSHVYWYRQLPEEGLKFMVYLQKENIIDESGMPKERFSAEFPKEGPSILRIQQVVRGDSAAYFCASSPSRGNMNTEAFFGQGTRLTVV.

The CDR3 bases are TGCGCCAGCAGCCGGACTAGCGGCAATGAGCAGTTCTTC. Translating it yields CASSRTSGNEQFF. The chain uses TRBV5-1 and TRBJ2-1; 10 bases are shared with TRBD2. There are 13 residues in the CDR3. Trimming at V came to 4 bases and at J to 6 bases, leaving 1 base not matched to a gene. Germline V gives CDR1 SGHRS, CDR2 YFSETQ.

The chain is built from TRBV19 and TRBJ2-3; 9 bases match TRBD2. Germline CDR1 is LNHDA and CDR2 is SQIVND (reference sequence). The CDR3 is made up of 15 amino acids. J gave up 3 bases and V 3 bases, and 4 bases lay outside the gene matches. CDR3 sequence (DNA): TGTGCCAGTAGTATTAGCGGGGGAAGGACAGATACGCAGTATTTT. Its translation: CASSISGGRTDTQYF.

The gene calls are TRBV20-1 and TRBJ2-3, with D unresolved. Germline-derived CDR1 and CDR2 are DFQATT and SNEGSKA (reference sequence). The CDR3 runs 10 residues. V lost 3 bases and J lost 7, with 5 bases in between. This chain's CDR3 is CSASVNTQYF. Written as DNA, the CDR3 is TGCAGTGCTAGTGTTAATACGCAGTATTTT.

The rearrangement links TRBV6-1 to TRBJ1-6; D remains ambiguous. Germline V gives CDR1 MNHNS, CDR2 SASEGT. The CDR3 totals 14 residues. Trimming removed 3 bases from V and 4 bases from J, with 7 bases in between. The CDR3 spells CASSDLGYNSPLHF. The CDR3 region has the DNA TGTGCCAGCAGTGACCTGGGGTATAATTCACCCCTCCACTTT.

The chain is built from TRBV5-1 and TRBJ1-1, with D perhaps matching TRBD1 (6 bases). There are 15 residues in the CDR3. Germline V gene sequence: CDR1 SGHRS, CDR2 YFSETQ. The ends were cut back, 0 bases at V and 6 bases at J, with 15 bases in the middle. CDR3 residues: CASSLAGVPGAEAFF. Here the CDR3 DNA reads TGCGCCAGCAGCTTGGCAGGGGTGCCAGGGGCTGAAGCTTTCTTT.

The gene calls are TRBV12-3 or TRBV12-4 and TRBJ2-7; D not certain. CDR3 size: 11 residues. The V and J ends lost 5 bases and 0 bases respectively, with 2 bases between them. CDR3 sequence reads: CASSSSYEQYF. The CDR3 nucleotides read TGTGCCAGCAGTAGCTCCTACGAGCAGTACTTC.

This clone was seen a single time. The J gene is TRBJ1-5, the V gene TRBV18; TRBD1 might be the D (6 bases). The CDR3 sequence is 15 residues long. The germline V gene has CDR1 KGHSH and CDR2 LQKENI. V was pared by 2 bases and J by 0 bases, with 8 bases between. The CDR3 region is CASSPGTNSNQPQHF. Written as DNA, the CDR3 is TGTGCCAGCTCACCAGGGACAAATAGCAATCAGCCCCAGCATTTT.

The CDR3 sequence: CASSPGAQGGDTQYF. Written as DNA, the CDR3 is TGTGCCAGCTCACCCGGCGCACAGGGGGGAGATACGCAGTATTTT. This chain connects TRBV18 to TRBJ2-3; 8 bases align to TRBD1. V lost 3 bases and J lost 5; bases outside the gene matches: 7. The CDR3 length is 15 residues. Germline assignment: CDR1 KGHSH and CDR2 LQKENI. The full variable domain, completed using reference TRBV18 and TRBJ2-3, is NAGVMQNPRHLVRRRGQEARLRCSPMKGHSHVYWYRQLPEEGLKFMVYLQKENIIDESGMPKERFSAEFPKEGPSILRIQQVVRGDSAAYFCASSPGAQGGDTQYFGPGTRLTVL.

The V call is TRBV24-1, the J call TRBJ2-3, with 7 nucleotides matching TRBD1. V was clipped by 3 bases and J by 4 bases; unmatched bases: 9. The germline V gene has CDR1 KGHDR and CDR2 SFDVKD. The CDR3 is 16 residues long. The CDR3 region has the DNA TGTGCCACCAGTGATCCCGAGGGGGCTAAAGCAGATACGCAGTATTTT. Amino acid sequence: CATSDPEGAKADTQYF.

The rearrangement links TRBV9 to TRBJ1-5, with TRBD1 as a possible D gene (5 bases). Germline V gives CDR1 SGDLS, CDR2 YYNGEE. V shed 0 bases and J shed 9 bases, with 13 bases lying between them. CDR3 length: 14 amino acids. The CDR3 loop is CASSVGGGLGPQHF. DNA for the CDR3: TGTGCCAGCAGCGTAGGGGGGGGATTAGGGCCCCAGCATTTT.

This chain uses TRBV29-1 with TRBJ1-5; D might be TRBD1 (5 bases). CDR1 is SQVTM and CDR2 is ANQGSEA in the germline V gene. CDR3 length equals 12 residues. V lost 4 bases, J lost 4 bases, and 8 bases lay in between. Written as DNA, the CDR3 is TGCAGCGTTGCGGACACTAATCAGCCCCAGCATTTT. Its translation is CSVADTNQPQHF.

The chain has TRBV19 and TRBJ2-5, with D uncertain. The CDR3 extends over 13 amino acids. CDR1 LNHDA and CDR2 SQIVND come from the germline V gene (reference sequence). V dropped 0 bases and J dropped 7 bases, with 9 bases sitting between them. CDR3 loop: CASSIDLQVTQYF. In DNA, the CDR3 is TGTGCCAGTAGTATAGATCTTCAGGTGACCCAGTACTTC.

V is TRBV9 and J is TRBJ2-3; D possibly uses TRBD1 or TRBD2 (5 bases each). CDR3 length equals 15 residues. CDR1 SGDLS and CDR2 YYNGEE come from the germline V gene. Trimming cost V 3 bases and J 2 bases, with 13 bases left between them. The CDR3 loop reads CASSDGAQLTDTQYF. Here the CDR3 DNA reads TGTGCCAGCAGCGACGGGGCACAACTCACAGATACGCAGTATTTT. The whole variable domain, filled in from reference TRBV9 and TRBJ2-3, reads DSGVTQTPKHLITATGQRVTLRCSPRSGDLSVYWYQQSLDQGLQFLIQYYNGEERAKGNILERFSAQQFPDLHSELNLSSLELGDSALYFCASSDGAQLTDTQYFGPGTRLTVL.

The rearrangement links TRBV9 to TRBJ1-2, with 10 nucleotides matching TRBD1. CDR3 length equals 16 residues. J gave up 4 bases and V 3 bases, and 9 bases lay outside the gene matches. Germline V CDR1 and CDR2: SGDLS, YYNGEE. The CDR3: CASSDERGQGFYGYTF. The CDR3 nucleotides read TGTGCCAGCAGCGACGAGAGGGGACAGGGGTTCTATGGCTACACCTTC.

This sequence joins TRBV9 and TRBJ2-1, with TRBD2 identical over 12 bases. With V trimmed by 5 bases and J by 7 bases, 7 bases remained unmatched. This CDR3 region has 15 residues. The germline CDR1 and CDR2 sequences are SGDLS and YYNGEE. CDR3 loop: CASSPSGGARNEQFF. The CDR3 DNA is TGTGCCAGCAGTCCTAGCGGGGGGGCCAGGAATGAGCAGTTCTTC.

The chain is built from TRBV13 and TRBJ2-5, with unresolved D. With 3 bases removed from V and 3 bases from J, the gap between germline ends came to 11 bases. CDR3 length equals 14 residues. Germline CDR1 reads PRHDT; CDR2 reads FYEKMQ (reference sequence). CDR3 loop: CASSFVGRKETQYF. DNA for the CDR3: TGTGCCAGCAGCTTTGTTGGGCGGAAAGAGACCCAGTACTTC.

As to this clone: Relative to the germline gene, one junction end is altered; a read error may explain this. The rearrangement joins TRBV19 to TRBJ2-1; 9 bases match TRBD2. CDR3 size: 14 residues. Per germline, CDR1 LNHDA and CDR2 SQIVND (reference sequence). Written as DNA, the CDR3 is TGTGCCAGTAGAATAGCGGGAGATTACAATGAGCAGTTCTTC. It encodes CASRIAGDYNEQFF.

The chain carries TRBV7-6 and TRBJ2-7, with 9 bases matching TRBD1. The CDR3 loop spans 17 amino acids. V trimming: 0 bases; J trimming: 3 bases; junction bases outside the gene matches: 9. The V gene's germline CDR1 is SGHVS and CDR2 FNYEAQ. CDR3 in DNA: TGTGCCAGCAGCTTAGCGGGGGGACAGGGTCGGTTCTACGAGCAGTACTTC. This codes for CASSLAGGQGRFYEQYF.

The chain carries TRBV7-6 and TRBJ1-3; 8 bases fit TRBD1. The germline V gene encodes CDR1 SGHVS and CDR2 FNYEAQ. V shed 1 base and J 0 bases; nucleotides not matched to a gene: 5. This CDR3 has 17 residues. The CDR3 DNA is TGTGCCAGCAGCTTAGGGGGACAGGAGAGCTCTGGAAACACCATATATTTT. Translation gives CASSLGGQESSGNTIYF.

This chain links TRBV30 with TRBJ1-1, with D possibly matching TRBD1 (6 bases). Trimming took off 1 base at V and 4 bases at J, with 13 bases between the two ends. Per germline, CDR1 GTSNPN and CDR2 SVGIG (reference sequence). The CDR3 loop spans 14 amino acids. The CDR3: CAWSATGGRTEAFF. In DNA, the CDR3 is TGTGCCTGGAGTGCGACAGGTGGTCGCACTGAAGCTTTCTTT. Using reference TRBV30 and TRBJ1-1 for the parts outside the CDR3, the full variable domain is SQTIHQWPATLVQPVGSPLSLECTVEGTSNPNLYWYRQAAGRGLQLLFYSVGIGQISSEVPQNLSASRPQDRQFILSSKKLLLSDSGFYLCAWSATGGRTEAFFGQGTRLTVV.

The CDR3 spells CAISGGETGGGGEKLFF. The CDR3 DNA sequence: TGTGCCATCAGTGGAGGGGAAACAGGGGGCGGAGGTGAAAAACTGTTTTTT. The chain recombines TRBV10-3 with TRBJ1-4; TRBD1 aligns across 9 bases. In germline, CDR1 is ENHRY, CDR2 SYGVKD. The CDR3 has 17 residues. V dropped 4 bases and J dropped 7; count of bases not matched to a gene: 13.

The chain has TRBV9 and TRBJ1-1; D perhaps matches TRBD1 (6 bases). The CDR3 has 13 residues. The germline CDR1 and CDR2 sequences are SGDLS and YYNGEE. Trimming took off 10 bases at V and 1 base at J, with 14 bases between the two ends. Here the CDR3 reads CAGSQGQNTEAFF. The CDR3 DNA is TGTGCCGGATCCCAGGGACAGAACACTGAAGCTTTCTTT. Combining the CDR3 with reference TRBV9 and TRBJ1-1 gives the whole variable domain DSGVTQTPKHLITATGQRVTLRCSPRSGDLSVYWYQQSLDQGLQFLIQYYNGEERAKGNILERFSAQQFPDLHSELNLSSLELGDSALYFCAGSQGQNTEAFFGQGTRLTVV.

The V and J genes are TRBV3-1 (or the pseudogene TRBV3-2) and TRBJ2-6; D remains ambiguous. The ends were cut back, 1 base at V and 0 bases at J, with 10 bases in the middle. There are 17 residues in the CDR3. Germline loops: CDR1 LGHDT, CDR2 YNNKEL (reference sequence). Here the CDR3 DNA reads TGTGCCAGCAGCCAAGGTGCGCCCACCTCTGGGGCCAACGTCCTGACTTTC. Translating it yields CASSQGAPTSGANVLTF.